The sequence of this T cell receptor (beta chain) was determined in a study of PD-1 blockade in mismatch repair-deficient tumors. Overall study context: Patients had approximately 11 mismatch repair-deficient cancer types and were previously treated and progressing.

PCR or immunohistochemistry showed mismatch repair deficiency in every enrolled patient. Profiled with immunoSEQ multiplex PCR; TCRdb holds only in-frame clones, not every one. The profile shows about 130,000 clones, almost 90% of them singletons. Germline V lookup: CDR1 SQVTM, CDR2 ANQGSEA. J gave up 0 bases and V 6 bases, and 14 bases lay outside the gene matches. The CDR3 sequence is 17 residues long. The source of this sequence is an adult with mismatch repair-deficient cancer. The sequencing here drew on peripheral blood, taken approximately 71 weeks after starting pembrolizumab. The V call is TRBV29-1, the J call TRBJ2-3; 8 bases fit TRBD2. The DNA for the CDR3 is TGCAGCGTGGTAGTAGCGGGAAGGGGTTTGAGCACAGATACGCAGTATTTT. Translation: CSVVVAGRGLSTDTQYF.